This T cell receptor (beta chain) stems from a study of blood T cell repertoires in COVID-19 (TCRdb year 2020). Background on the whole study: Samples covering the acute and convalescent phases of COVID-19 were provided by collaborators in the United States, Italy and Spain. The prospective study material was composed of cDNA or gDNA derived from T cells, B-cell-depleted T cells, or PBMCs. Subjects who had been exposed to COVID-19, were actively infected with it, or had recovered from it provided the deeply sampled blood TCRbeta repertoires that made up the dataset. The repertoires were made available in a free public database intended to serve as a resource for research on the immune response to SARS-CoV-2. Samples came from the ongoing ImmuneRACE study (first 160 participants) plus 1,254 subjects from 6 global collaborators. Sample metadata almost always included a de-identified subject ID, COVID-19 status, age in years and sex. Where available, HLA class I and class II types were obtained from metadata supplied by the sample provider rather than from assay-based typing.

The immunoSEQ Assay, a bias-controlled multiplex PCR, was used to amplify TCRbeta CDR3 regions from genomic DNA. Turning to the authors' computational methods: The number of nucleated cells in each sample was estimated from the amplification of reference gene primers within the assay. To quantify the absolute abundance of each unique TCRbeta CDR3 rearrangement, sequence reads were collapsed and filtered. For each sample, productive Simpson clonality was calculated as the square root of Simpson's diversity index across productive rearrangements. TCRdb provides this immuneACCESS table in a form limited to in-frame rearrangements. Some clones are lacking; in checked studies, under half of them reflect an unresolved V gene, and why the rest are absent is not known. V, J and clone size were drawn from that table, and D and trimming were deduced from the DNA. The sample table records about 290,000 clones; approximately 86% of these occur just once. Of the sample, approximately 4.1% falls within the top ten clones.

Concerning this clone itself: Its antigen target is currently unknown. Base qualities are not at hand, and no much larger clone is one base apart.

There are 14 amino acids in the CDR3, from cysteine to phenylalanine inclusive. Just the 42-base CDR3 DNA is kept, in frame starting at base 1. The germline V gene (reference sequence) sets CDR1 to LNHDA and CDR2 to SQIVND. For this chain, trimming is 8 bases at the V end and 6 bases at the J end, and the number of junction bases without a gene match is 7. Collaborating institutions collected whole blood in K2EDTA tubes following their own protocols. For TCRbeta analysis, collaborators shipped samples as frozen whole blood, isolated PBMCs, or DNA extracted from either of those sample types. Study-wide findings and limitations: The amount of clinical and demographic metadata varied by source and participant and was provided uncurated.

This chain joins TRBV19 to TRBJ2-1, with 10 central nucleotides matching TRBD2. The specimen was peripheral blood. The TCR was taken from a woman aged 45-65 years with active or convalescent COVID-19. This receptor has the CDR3 CASEASGSGNEQFF. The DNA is TGTGCCAGTGAGGCTAGCGGGAGCGGCAATGAGCAGTTCTTC.